This TCR beta chain was sequenced during a study of cytomegalovirus exposure and HLA in healthy donors (dated by TCRdb to 2016 to 2017). Looking at the study overall: An earlier analysis of more than 550 of the donors reported under 300 Gb of sequence data and approximately 120 million unique TCR beta sequences obtained from around 180 million T cells. The number of typed donors differed by locus: roughly 620-640 for A, B, C, DRB1 and DQB1; approximately 520 for DQA1; some 590 for DPA1; and some 430 for DPB1. An early release that covered about 600 HLA-typed donors contained 250 to 350 gigabases of sequencing data and about 84 million unique TCR sequences. Both class I and class II loci were covered by HLA typing, at four-digit resolution. Among roughly 400 genotyped donors of the cohort, an average of about 240,000 unique TCR beta nucleotide sequences were sequenced per donor, roughly a sixth of them non-productive. Of the 398 genotyped donors, approximately 83% fell in the genetic ancestry cluster associated with self-reported Caucasian donors. Roughly 5 DR-DQ haplotypes were handled as single units for association and clustering, since linkage in the cohort was strong. Donor age, sex, ethnicity and CMV serostatus were compiled together with the repertoire data. In a later genetic analysis, genome-wide SNP genotypes for about 55% of the roughly 700 donors were used, and that subset was treated as a discovery cohort. Rather than using new phenotypic data, the later analysis identified candidate immune exposures from TCR beta sequences and from how often those sequences occurred across donors. Every repertoire in the discovery cohort had been generated on one and the same sequencing platform. An earlier analysis of approximately 630 of the donors applied high-throughput TCR beta sequencing to assess whether each TCR beta V gene segment acted as functional or pseudogenic. The study combined high-throughput TCR immunosequencing, statistical association of individual TCRs with disease status, and machine learning to predict cytomegalovirus infection status. The study was designed to test whether signatures of past pathogen exposure could be identified by cataloging public T cell receptors. The study used immunosequencing to profile the T cell repertoires of more than 650 subjects and linked those repertoires to cytomegalovirus serostatus. To study patterns of TCR occurrence, a later analysis re-analyzed previously published TCR beta repertoires from just over 650 donors and added high-resolution HLA genotyping. In addition to the first cohort of approximately 670 subjects, a separate validation cohort of around 110 different subjects was used.

Overall study outcomes, separate from this receptor: A group of highly shared sequence variants was considered likely to be a technical artifact of the sequencing pipeline. The 87-base-pair reads could not distinguish some IMGT-functional V segments, including TRBV6-2 and TRBV6-3, so those segments were excluded. Broadly in line with IMGT annotations, most TCR beta V segments showed up in productive rearrangements about 87% or about 30% of the time in an earlier analysis of roughly 590 of the donors. A few of the identified cytomegalovirus-associated TCR beta chains were confirmed in vitro to be specific for cytomegalovirus antigens. Because some donors lacked HLA typing at each locus, the association tests relied only on the typed subset. The study listed 150 to 200 TCR beta chains as associated with cytomegalovirus. V-gene and J-gene trimming of TCR beta chains was associated with a missense DCLRE1C variant in a later genetic analysis, and the association was replicated in an independent cohort. In a later analysis, the rate of TCR association differed among HLA loci, with DRB1 alleles having the most associated TCRs and HLA-C alleles having the fewest. According to a later analysis, most CMV-associated TCR beta chains appeared to be HLA-restricted, and the HLA associations seemed to be driven largely by CMV exposure. Because counts were too low, 15 to 20 rarely observed V segments, including chromosome 9 orphons, were excluded from the earlier analysis of 587 of the donors. According to the authors, the approach could potentially be generalized to other disease states and immunological phenotypes. Linkage disequilibrium might explain the correlated functional status among segregating V segments, but an unknown experimental factor could not be ruled out. According to a later analysis, parvovirus B19, influenza, CMV and Epstein-Barr virus appeared linked to several top co-occurrence clusters. A further reported finding was that TCR beta sequences accurately predicted the HLA-A and HLA-B alleles for most subjects in the first cohort. For the cohort, immune exposure information was limited to CMV serostatus. The classifier was reported to diagnose cytomegalovirus status with high specificity and sensitivity in both the original and validation cohorts. Compared with equally common non-associated chains, HLA-associated TCR beta chains in a later analysis were more clonally expanded and had lower generation probabilities. Strong co-occurrence of HLA alleles, especially DR and DQ, made assigning TCR associations to individual alleles difficult. Across donors, most TCR sequences were observed very rarely, whereas some public TCRs were present in many individuals. According to a later genetic analysis, donors in an Asian-associated ancestry cluster had fewer N-insertions in productive TCRs than the approximately 650-donor mean. The presence/absence analyses assumed that sequencing depth was roughly uniform across donors, and that assumption may not be true. In this cohort, only TCR beta chains were sequenced, and detectable features were limited by the absence of alpha or paired-chain data. A later analysis associated approximately 17,000 TCR beta sequences with specific HLA alleles at a false discovery rate of 0.05.

A note on this clone: Its binding antigen is unknown. No base quality values were provided; no much bigger clone lies one nucleotide off.

Libraries were built with the immunoSEQ multiplex PCR assay. The multiplex PCR relied on a mix of 60 forward primers for TCR Vbeta segments and 13 reverse primers for TCR Jbeta segments. A multiplex PCR assay on genomic DNA amplified the CDR3 region of rearranged TCR beta genes. Amplified TCR beta libraries were sequenced as 87-base-pair reads on the Illumina HiSeq System. In the authors' own workflow: A later analysis counted about 80 million unique TCR beta chains across the 650 to 800 repertoires, and some 11 million of these chains were shared by at least two donors. To remove PCR and sequencing errors, raw reads were error-corrected and collapsed into unique sequences using a nearest-neighbor algorithm that merged closely related sequences. To assign V, D and J gene segments, CDR3 sequences were aligned to IMGT reference sequences. For a sequence to be retained, a match of at least six nucleotides was required to both a V gene segment and a J gene segment. A rearrangement was called productive if the CDR3 had no stop codons and remained in frame with V and J, and every other rearrangement was called non-productive. CDR3 was defined according to IMGT convention as the region running from the second conserved V-encoded cysteine to the conserved J-encoded phenylalanine. Sequences without an unambiguous match to a single V gene segment were excluded from the earlier analysis of 500 to 700 of the donors. An earlier analysis of just under 600 of the donors called V segments functional above 56.7% productive rearrangements and segregating when the between-donor standard deviation exceeded 5%. A statistical classification framework was built for diagnosing cytomegalovirus status from the catalog of TCR beta chain sequences. A later analysis assigned V and J genes by comparing TCR nucleotide sequences with IMGT/GENE-DB human TR gene sequences. In a later analysis, CDR3 sequences and most-parsimonious VDJ recombination scenarios were assigned using the TCRdist pipeline. In a later analysis, each TCR beta chain was defined by its CDR3 amino acid sequence together with its V-gene family, and reads lacking a unique V-gene family were excluded. A later analysis removed 600 or so highly shared, low-generation-probability nucleotide sequences to deal with suspected cross-contamination and a sequencing artifact. In a later analysis, a clonal expansion index for each public chain was calculated from normalized within-repertoire ranks of inferred template counts. A later analysis computed generation probabilities with a VDJ recombination model fitted to out-of-frame rearrangements, and checked the results against IGoR. Hypergeometric tests were used in a later analysis to score TCR-TCR, TCR-HLA and TCR-CMV co-occurrence, with a repertoire-size bias correction applied to the TCR pairs. In a later analysis, false discovery rates were estimated by permuting HLA or CMV assignments 20 times. In a later analysis, co-occurring TCRs were grouped with DBSCAN, and TCRdist sequence similarity was added when clustering was performed within HLA-allele-positive subsets. For co-occurrence clustering, repertoires with fewer than 30,000 or more than 120,000 public chains were excluded, along with four or five repertoires with anomalous nucleotide sharing. What TCRdb holds here is the immuneACCESS table cut down to in-frame rearrangements. Part of the clones is not present; checked against another copy, under half of the missing clones reflect an unresolved V gene, and the others are unexplained. V, J and clone size derive from that table, while D and trimming were established from the DNA sequence. For this sample there are about 160,000 clones; around 73% appear just once. The top ten clonotypes cover 1.6% of the sample.

Reading from cysteine to phenylalanine, the CDR3 counts 16 amino acids. Of the read, only the CDR3 DNA is kept; its 48 bases are in frame from base 1. The CDR1 and CDR2 encoded by the germline V gene (reference sequence) are LNHDA and SQIVND. Trimming takes 5 bases off V and 0 bases off J; junction bases not matched to a gene: 7. The cohort consisted of 600 to 700 healthy bone marrow donors. Cohort members were all nominally healthy when sampled, although unrecorded immune exposures were likely present. The donor tested CMV seronegative and was one of the 352 seronegative cohort members. Every donor gave a peripheral blood sample, and the peripheral blood mononuclear cells from that sample were used for TCR beta sequencing. Genomic DNA was extracted from the blood cell samples with the Qiagen DNeasy Blood Extraction Kit.

Material: PBMCs. The V gene is TRBV19 and the J gene is TRBJ2-7; TRBD1 fits 10 bases in the junction. The TCR originated in a woman between 18 and 29 years old in good health and CMV-seronegative. The base sequence is TGTGCCAGTAGTGGGACAGGGGCCTTGAGCTCCTACGAGCAGTACTTC. Translated, this gives CASSGTGALSSYEQYF.